This T cell receptor (beta chain) comes out of a study of blood T cells in healthy people across ages. The authors ran a second PCR of roughly 6 to 12 cycles using a sample-barcoded 5' primer and a J-beta primer mix. TCRdb re-analysed the 5' RACE reads in MiXCR, keeping a single row per CDR3 protein. The repertoire holds 730,000 or so distinct CDR3 sequences, with around 43% as singletons. With respect to this clonotype: A much more abundant neighbour one base away suggests this may be a read error.

Per sample, extraction of total RNA gave at least 6 micrograms in every case. The V gene lost 5 bases and the J gene lost 5 bases, with 16 bases spanning the gap. The CDR3 is 14 amino acids. Germline V CDR1 and CDR2: SGHVS, FNYEAQ. The chain joins TRBV7-6 to TRBJ2-7, with D unresolved. Sequencing was performed on blood. This TCR was recovered from a man older than 75 in good health. CDR3 protein: CASSVSGPPNEQYF. For the CDR3, the DNA is TGTGCCAGCAGCGTATCTGGACCTCCCAACGAGCAGTACTTC.